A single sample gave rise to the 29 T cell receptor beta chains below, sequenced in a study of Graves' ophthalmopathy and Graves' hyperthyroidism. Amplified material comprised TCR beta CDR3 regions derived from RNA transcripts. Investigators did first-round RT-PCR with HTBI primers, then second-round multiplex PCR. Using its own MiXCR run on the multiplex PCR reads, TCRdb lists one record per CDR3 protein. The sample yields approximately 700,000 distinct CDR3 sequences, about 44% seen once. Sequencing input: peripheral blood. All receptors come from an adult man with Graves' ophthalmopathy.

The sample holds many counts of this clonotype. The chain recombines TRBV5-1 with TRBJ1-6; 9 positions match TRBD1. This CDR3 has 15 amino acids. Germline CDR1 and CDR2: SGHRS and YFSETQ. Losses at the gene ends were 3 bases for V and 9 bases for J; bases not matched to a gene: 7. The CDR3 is CASSSAGTGPSPLHF. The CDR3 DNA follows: TGCGCCAGCAGCTCCGCCGGGACAGGGCCTTCACCCCTCCACTTT.

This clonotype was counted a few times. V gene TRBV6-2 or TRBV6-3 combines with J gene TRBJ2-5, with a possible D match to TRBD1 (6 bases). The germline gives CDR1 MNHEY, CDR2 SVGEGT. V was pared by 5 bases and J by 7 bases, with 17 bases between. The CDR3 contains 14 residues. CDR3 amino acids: CASSDDPEGGTQYF. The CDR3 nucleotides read TGTGCCAGCAGTGATGACCCGGAAGGGGGGACCCAGTACTTC.

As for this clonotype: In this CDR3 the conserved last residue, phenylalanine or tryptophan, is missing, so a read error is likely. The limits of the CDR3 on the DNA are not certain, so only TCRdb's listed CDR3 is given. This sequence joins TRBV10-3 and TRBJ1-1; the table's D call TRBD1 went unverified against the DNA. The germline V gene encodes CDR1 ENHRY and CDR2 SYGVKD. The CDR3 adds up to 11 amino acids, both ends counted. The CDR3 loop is CAISEPGQGRR.

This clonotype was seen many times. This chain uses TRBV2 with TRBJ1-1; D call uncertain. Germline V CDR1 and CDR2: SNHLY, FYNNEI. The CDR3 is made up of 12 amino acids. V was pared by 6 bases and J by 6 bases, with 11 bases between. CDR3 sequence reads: CASSIMLAEAFF. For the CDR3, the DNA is TGTGCCAGCAGCATCATGCTGGCTGAAGCTTTCTTT. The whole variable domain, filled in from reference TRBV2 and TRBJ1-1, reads EPEVTQTPSHQVTQMGQEVILRCVPISNHLYFYWYRQILGQKVEFLVSFYNNEISEKSEIFDDQFSVERPDGSNFTLKIRSTKLEDSAMYFCASSIMLAEAFFGQGTRLTVV.

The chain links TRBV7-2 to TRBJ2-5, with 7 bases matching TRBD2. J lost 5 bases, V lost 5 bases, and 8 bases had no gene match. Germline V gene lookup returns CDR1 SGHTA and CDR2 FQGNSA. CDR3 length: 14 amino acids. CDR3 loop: CASSLGTTVETQYF. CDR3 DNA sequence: TGTGCCAGCAGCCTAGGGACTACGGTTGAGACCCAGTACTTC.

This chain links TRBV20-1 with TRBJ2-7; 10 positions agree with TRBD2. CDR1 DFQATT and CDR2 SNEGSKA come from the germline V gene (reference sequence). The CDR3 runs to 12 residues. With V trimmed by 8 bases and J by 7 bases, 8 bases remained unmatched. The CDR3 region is CSPITSGNEQYF. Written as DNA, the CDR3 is TGCAGTCCTATTACTAGCGGGAATGAGCAGTACTTC.

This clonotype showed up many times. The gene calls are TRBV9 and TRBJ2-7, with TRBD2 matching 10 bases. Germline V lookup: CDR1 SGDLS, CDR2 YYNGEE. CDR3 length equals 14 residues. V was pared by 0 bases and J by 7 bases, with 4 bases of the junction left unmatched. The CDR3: CASSVGLAGVEQYF. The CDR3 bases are TGTGCCAGCAGCGTAGGCCTAGCGGGAGTTGAGCAGTACTTC.

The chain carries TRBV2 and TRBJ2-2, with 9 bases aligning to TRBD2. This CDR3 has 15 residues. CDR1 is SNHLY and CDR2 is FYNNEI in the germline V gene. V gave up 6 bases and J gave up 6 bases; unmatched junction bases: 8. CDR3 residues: CASSRASGGPGELFF. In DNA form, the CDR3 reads TGTGCCAGCAGCCGGGCGAGCGGGGGGCCCGGGGAGCTGTTTTTT.

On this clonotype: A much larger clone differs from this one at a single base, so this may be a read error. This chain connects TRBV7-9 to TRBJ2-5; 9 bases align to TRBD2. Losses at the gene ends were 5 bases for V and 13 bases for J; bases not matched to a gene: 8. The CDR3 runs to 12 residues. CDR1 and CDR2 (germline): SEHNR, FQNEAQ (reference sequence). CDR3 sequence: CASSPSGTSSYF. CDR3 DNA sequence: TGTGCCAGCAGCCCGTCCGGGACTAGCTCGTACTTC.

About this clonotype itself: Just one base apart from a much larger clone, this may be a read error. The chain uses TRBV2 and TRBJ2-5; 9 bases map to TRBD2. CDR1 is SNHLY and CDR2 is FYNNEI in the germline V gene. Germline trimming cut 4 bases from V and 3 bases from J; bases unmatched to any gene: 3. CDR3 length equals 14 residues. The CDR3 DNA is TGTGCCAGCAGTGGGGGGACTAGCAAAGAGACCCAGTACTTC. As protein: CASSGGTSKETQYF.

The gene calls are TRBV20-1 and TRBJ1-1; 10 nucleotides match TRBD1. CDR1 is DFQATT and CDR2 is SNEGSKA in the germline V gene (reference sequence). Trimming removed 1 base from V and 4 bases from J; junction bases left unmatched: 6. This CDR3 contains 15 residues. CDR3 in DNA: TGCAGTGCTAGAGCCCCGGACAGGGGGAGCACTGAAGCTTTCTTT. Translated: CSARAPDRGSTEAFF.

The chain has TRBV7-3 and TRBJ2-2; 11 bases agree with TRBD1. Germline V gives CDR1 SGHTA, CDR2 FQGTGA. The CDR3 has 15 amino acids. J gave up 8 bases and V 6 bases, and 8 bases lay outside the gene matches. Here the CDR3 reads CASSFGTGGPGELFF. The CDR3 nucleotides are TGTGCCAGCAGTTTCGGGACAGGGGGTCCGGGGGAGCTGTTTTTT.

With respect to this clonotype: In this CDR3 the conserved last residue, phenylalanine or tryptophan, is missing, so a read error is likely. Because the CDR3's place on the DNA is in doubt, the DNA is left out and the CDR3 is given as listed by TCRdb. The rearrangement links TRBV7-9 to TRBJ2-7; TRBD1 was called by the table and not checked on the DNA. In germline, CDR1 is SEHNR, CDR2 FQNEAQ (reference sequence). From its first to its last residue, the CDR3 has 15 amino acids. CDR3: CASSSEGGSWDEQCL.

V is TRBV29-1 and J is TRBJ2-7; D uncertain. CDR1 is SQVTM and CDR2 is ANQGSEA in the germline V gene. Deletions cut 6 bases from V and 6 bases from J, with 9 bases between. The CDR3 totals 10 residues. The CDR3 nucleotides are TGCAGCGTGGGGTTCGGCGAGCAGTACTTC. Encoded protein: CSVGFGEQYF.

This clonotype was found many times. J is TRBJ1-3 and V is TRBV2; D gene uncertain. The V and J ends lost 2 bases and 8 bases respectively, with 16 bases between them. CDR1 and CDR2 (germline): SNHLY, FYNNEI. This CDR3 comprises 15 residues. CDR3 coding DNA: TGTGCCAGCAGTGAACGGCAGGTCTATGGCTACACCATATATTTT. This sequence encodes CASSERQVYGYTIYF.

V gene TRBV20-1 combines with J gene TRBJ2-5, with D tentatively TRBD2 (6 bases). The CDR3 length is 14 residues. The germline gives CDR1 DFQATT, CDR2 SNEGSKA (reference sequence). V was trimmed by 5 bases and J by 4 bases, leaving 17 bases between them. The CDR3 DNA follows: TGCAGTGCTTCCCGGGGGACCCGCGGAGAGACCCAGTACTTC. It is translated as CSASRGTRGETQYF.

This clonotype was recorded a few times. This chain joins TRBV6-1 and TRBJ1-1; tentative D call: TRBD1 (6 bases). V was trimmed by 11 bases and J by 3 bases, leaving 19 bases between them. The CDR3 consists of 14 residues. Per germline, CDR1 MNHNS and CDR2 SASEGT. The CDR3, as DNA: TGTGCCGGACAGACGGGAGAGAGAGACACTGAAGCTTTCTTT. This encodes CAGQTGERDTEAFF.

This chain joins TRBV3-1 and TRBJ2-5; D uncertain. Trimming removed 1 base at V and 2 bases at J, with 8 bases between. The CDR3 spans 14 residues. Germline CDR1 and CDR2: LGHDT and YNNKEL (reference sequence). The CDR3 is CASSQGRRQETQYF. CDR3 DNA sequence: TGTGCCAGCAGCCAAGGCAGACGACAAGAGACCCAGTACTTC.

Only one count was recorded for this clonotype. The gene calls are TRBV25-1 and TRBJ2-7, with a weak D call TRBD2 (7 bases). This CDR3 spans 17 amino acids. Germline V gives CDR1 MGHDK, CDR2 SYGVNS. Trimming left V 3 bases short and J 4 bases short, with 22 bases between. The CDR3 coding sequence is TGTGCCAGCAGTGAGTCGACTCCGGGGGGCCAGTCGTACGAGCAGTACTTC. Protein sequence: CASSESTPGGQSYEQYF.

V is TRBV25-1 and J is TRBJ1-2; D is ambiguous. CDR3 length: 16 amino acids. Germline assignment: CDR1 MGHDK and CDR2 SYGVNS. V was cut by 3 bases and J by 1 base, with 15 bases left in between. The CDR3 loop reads CASSDNRPTLNYGYTF. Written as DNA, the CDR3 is TGTGCCAGCAGTGATAACAGACCTACCCTTAACTATGGCTACACCTTC.

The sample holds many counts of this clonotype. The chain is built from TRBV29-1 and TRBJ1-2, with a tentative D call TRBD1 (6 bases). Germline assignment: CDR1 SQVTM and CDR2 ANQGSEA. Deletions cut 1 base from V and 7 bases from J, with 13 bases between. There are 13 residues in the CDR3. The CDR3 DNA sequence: TGCAGCGTTGAAGTAGGGCAGGGGTTTGGCTACACCTTC. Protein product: CSVEVGQGFGYTF.

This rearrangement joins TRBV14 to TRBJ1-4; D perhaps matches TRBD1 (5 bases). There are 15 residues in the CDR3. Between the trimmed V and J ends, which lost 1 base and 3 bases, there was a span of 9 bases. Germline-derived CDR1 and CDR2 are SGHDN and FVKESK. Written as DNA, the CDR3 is TGTGCCAGCAGCCAAGCAGGGCGATCTAATGAAAAACTGTTTTTT. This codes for CASSQAGRSNEKLFF.

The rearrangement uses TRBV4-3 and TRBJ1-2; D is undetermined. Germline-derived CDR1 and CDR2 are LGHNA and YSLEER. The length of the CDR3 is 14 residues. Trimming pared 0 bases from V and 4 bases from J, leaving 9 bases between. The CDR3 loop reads CASSQDRNSYGYTF. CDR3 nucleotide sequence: TGCGCCAGCAGCCAAGACCGGAATTCCTATGGCTACACCTTC.

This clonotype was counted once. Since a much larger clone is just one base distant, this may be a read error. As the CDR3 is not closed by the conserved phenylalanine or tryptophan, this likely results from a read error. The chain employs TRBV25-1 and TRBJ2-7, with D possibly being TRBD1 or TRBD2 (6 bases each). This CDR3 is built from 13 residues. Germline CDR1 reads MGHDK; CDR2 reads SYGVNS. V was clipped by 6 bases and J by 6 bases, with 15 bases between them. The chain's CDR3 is CASSQVGGGEQYY. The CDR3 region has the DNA TGTGCCAGCAGCCAAGTGGGGGGCGGCGAGCAGTACTAC.

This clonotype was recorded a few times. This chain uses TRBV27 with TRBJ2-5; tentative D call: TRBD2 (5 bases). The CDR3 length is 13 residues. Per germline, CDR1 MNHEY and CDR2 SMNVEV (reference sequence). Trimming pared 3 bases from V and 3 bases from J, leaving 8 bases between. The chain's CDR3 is CASSLRVEETQYF. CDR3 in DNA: TGTGCCAGCAGTTTGAGGGTGGAAGAGACCCAGTACTTC.

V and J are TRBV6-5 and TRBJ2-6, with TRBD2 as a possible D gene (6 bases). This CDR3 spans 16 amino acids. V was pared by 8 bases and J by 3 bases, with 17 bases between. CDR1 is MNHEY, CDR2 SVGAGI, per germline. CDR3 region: CASQLGRNRGANVLTF. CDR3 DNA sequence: TGTGCCAGCCAGTTGGGGAGGAACCGTGGGGCCAACGTCCTGACTTTC.

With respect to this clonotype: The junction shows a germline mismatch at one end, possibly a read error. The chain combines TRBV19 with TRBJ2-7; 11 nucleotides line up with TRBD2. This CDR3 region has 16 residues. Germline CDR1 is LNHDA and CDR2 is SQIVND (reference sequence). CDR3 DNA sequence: TGTGCCAGTAGTCGAAGGGGACTAGCGGAAATCTACGGGCAGTACTTC. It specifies CASSRRGLAEIYGQYF.

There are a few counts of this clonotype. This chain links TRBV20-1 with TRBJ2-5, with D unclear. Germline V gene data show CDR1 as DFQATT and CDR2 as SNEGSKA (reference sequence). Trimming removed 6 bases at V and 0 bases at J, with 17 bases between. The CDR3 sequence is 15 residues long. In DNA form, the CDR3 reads TGCAGTGCGCGGCGTCGGATCGCGTACCAAGAGACCCAGTACTTC. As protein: CSARRRIAYQETQYF.

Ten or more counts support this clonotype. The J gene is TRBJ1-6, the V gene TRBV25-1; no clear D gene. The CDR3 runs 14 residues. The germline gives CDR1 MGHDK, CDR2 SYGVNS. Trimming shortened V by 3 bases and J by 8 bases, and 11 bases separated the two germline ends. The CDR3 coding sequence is TGTGCCAGCAGTGATAGTGCCGGGGATTCACCCCTCCACTTT. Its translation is CASSDSAGDSPLHF.